This entry describes one TCR beta chain. The antigen remains undetermined. The CDR3 consists of 14 residues. Germline values: CDR1 SGHKS, CDR2 YYEKEE (reference sequence). Trimming took off 2 bases at V and 0 bases at J, with 6 bases between the two ends. The sample originates from a study of CD8+ T cells in alopecia areata. Background on the study: Treated patients received oral tofacitinib, 5 to 10 mg twice daily. Study-level findings and limits: More clonal than normal scalp was lesional scalp, particularly alopecia totalis/universalis. Scalp clonality and expanded CD8+ clones among the top 100 fell significantly with tofacitinib.

Treatment meaning: oral pan-JAK inhibitor, 5-10 mg twice daily. Sorting separated CD4+ and CD8+ T cells out of PBMCs. cDNA serving as the sequencing template came from extracted, reverse transcribed RNA. Using immunoSEQ multiplex PCR, the repertoire was profiled, and TCRdb retains in-frame clones only, with some absent. Among about 190,000 clones listed, 58% were seen once. Specimen: CD8+ T cells sorted from blood, collected at week 24, from a patient treated with tofacitinib. The source is a human donor with alopecia areata. J is TRBJ1-5 and V is TRBV5-5, with unresolved D. The DNA of the CDR3 is TGTGCCAGCAGCTTCGCGGATAGCAATCAGCCCCAGCATTTT. Translation: CASSFADSNQPQHF.